These T cell receptor beta chains were read from a single sample in a study of T cell repertoires in cytomegalovirus infection. MiXCR, run by TCRdb on the reads, gives a single entry per CDR3 protein. This sample has hundreds of thousands of distinct CDR3 sequences, with 9.6% found just once. Sequencing was carried out using PBMCs. The receptors stem from a human donor in good health (CMV status not recorded). Some clones in this sample may be carry-over from other donors' samples. The CDR3 runs from the conserved cysteine through the conserved F or W. The D gene is left open where the match is weak. Clone size is not always given. Where it is, it says once, few, many or a class for expanded clones.

clone size,D gene,V gene,J gene,CDR3 protein,CDR3 DNA
-,-,TRBV7-7,TRBJ2-2,CASSLDTTGELFF,TGTGCTAGCAGCTTAGACACCACCGGGGAGCTGTTTTTT
many,-,TRBV28,TRBJ1-1,CASSLRVEVTEAFF,TGTGCCAGCAGTTTAAGGGTGGAGGTCACTGAAGCTTTCTTT
many,-,TRBV12-3/TRBV12-4,TRBJ2-1,CASSPREGAGNEQFF,TGTGCCAGCAGTCCCCGGGAGGGGGCGGGCAATGAGCAGTTCTTC
many,-,TRBV24-1,TRBJ2-1,CATSDLGGREQFF,TGTGCCACCAGTGATTTAGGGGGAAGGGAGCAGTTCTTC
many,-,TRBV7-9,TRBJ2-3,CASTLGQDTQYF,TGTGCCAGCACTCTTGGTCAAGATACGCAGTATTTT
-,-,TRBV20-1,TRBJ2-5,CSARPGWGLETQYF,TGCAGTGCTAGGCCGGGCTGGGGGTTGGAGACCCAGTACTTC
-,TRBD1,TRBV27,TRBJ2-1,CASSPGQFGFSSYNEQFF,TGTGCCAGCAGTCCGGGACAGTTTGGGTTTAGCTCCTACAATGAGCAGTTCTTC
-,-,TRBV20-1,TRBJ1-5,CSARDPGQAQPQHF,TGCAGTGCTAGAGATCCGGGGCAGGCCCAGCCCCAGCATTTT
many,TRBD2,TRBV15,TRBJ2-7,CATSRATSGDYEQYF,TGTGCCACCAGCAGAGCTACTAGCGGGGACTACGAGCAGTACTTC
-,-,TRBV7-9,TRBJ1-1,CASSLAGRSTEAFF,TGTGCCAGCAGCTTAGCGGGGAGGAGCACTGAAGCTTTCTTT
-,-,TRBV5-1,TRBJ2-6,CASSLSSIPSGANVLTF,TGCGCCAGCAGCTTGTCGAGCATTCCCTCCGGGGCCAACGTCCTGACTTTC
many,-,TRBV6-1,TRBJ1-1,CASSSTDRNTEAFF,TGTGCCAGCAGCTCTACTGACAGGAACACTGAAGCTTTCTTT
-,-,TRBV28,TRBJ2-5,CASSTPRRGAVQETQYF,TGTGCCAGCAGTACGCCCCGGCGGGGCGCTGTACAAGAGACCCAGTACTTC
many,-,TRBV14,TRBJ1-3,CASSQDLPGSGNTIYF,TGTGCCAGCAGCCAAGATCTCCCTGGCTCTGGAAACACCATATATTTT
few,TRBD2,TRBV12-3/TRBV12-4,TRBJ2-5,CASRTSGEGTQYF,TGTGCCAGCCGGACTAGCGGGGAAGGGACCCAGTACTTC
many,-,TRBV6-1,TRBJ1-2,CASSEAGGSNGYTF,TGTGCCAGCAGTGAGGCAGGCGGTAGCAATGGCTACACCTTC
many,TRBD1,TRBV7-9,TRBJ1-1,CASRTGVDTEAFF,TGTGCCAGCAGGACAGGGGTGGACACTGAAGCTTTCTTT
many,TRBD1,TRBV29-1,TRBJ1-2,CSVAGTANYGYTF,TGCAGCGTCGCCGGGACAGCGAACTATGGCTACACCTTC
many,TRBD2,TRBV20-1,TRBJ2-1,CSAARAGDVWNEQFF,TGCAGTGCTGCCCGGGCGGGGGATGTTTGGAATGAGCAGTTCTTC
many,TRBD1,TRBV7-2,TRBJ1-1,CASSPTGGPIEAFF,TGTGCCAGCAGCCCAACAGGGGGCCCGATTGAAGCTTTCTTT
many,TRBD1,TRBV7-9,TRBJ2-5,CASSWAGGETQYF,TGTGCCAGCAGCTGGGCAGGGGGAGAGACCCAGTACTTC
many,TRBD1,TRBV7-2,TRBJ2-7,CASSQTGQGVGEQYF,TGTGCCAGCAGCCAAACGGGACAGGGGGTCGGCGAGCAGTACTTC
-,-,TRBV6-1,TRBJ2-3,CASSSGRPSTDTQYF,TGTGCCAGCAGTTCAGGGCGGCCTAGCACAGATACGCAGTATTTT
many,-,TRBV29-1,TRBJ1-1,CSVGVNTEAFF,TGCAGCGTTGGTGTGAACACTGAAGCTTTCTTT
-,-,TRBV23-1,TRBJ1-2,CASRPHREYGYTF,TGCGCCAGCAGGCCACACCGGGAGTATGGCTACACCTTC
many,TRBD1,TRBV28,TRBJ1-2,CATGTGAGGGYTF,TGTGCCACCGGGACAGGGGCCGGTGGGGGCTACACCTTC
once,TRBD1,TRBV10-3,TRBJ1-4,CAISEPTGAGEKLFF,TGTGCCATCAGTGAGCCTACAGGGGCCGGAGAAAAACTGTTTTTT
many,TRBD1,TRBV28,TRBJ2-2,CASRPPGTGSTGELFF,TGTGCCAGCAGGCCCCCCGGGACAGGGTCCACCGGGGAGCTGTTTTTT
many,TRBD1,TRBV7-2,TRBJ2-6,CASSLAGGHSGANVLTF,TGTGCCAGCAGCTTAGCAGGGGGCCACTCTGGGGCCAACGTCCTGACTTTC
many,-,TRBV20-1,TRBJ1-2,CSATANYGYTF,TGCAGTGCTACCGCGAACTATGGCTACACCTTC
many,-,TRBV5-6,TRBJ1-5,CASSSDRNQPQHF,TGTGCCAGCAGCAGTGACAGGAATCAGCCCCAGCATTTT
many,TRBD2,TRBV7-3,TRBJ2-2,CASSSRLAPPGELFF,TGTGCCAGCAGCTCCCGACTAGCCCCCCCCGGGGAGCTGTTTTTT
many,-,TRBV7-9,TRBJ2-6,CASSLVGGSGANVLTF,TGTGCCAGCAGCTTAGTAGGGGGCTCTGGGGCCAACGTCCTGACTTTC
many,-,TRBV11-3,TRBJ2-1,CASSGTGTYNEQFF,TGTGCCAGCAGCGGGACTGGAACCTACAATGAGCAGTTCTTC
many,-,TRBV9,TRBJ1-1,CASSPPGGGEAFF,TGTGCCAGCAGCCCCCCAGGAGGGGGTGAAGCTTTCTTT
many,-,TRBV6-5,TRBJ1-1,CASRGLDRTEAFF,TGTGCCAGCAGGGGATTGGATCGGACTGAAGCTTTCTTT
many,-,TRBV28,TRBJ2-5,CASSRPRPGTQYF,TGTGCCAGCAGCCGACCAAGGCCCGGGACCCAGTACTTC
many,TRBD1,TRBV12-3/TRBV12-4,TRBJ1-1,CASSPSIGTANTEAFF,TGTGCCAGCAGTCCATCTATAGGGACAGCAAACACTGAAGCTTTCTTT
many,TRBD1,TRBV20-1,TRBJ1-5,CSARVTGGTNQPQHF,TGCAGTGCTAGAGTAACAGGGGGCACCAATCAGCCCCAGCATTTT
many,TRBD1,TRBV7-2,TRBJ1-3,CASSPPGQGNTIYF,TGTGCCAGCAGCCCTCCGGGACAGGGAAACACCATATATTTT
-,-,TRBV29-1,TRBJ2-7,CSVGGDLEQYF,TGCAGCGTTGGGGGTGATCTAGAGCAGTACTTC
few,TRBD2,TRBV29-1,TRBJ2-7,CSVSLAGALYEQYF,TGCAGCGTATCTCTAGCGGGGGCCCTCTACGAGCAGTACTTC
many,-,TRBV3-1,TRBJ1-3,CASSRTVRARMSSGNTIYF,TGTGCCAGCAGCCGAACAGTGAGGGCACGTATGTCCTCTGGAAACACCATATATTTT
many,TRBD1,TRBV7-9,TRBJ1-4,CASSLNRGLEKLFF,TGTGCCAGCAGCTTAAACAGGGGACTGGAAAAACTGTTTTTT
many,TRBD1,TRBV7-9,TRBJ1-1,CASSLETGPNTEAFF,TGTGCCAGCAGCTTAGAGACAGGGCCGAACACTGAAGCTTTCTTT
many,TRBD2,TRBV7-2,TRBJ2-3,CASSLRSSGGESTDTQYF,TGTGCCAGCAGCTTAAGGTCTAGCGGGGGGGAAAGCACAGATACGCAGTATTTT
many,-,TRBV6-1,TRBJ2-3,CASSEASLADTQYF,TGTGCCAGCAGTGAAGCGTCACTCGCAGATACGCAGTATTTT
many,TRBD2,TRBV7-2,TRBJ2-7,CASSLALLTSGATEQYF,TGTGCCAGCAGTTTAGCTCTTTTGACTAGCGGGGCGACCGAGCAGTACTTC
many,TRBD1,TRBV7-9,TRBJ1-1,CASSSTGGMNTEAFF,TGTGCCAGCAGCTCGACAGGGGGAATGAACACTGAAGCTTTCTTT
-,-,TRBV5-4,TRBJ2-2,CASSSRPSAANTGELFF,TGTGCCAGCAGCTCGAGACCCAGCGCCGCGAACACCGGGGAGCTGTTTTTT
few,-,TRBV20-1,TRBJ1-6,CSARGTDVIFGSPLHF,TGCAGTGCTAGGGGGACGGATGTAATATTTGGTTCACCCCTCCACTTT
many,TRBD2,TRBV7-2,TRBJ2-3,CASSLAGGVDTQYF,TGTGCCAGCAGCTTAGCCGGGGGGGTGGATACGCAGTATTTT
many,TRBD2,TRBV20-1,TRBJ2-3,CSATAGTSGGASKDTQYF,TGCAGTGCTACCGCCGGGACTAGCGGGGGGGCCAGTAAAGATACGCAGTATTTT
many,TRBD1,TRBV6-1,TRBJ1-5,CASRPQQGAHQPQHF,TGTGCCAGCAGGCCTCAACAGGGGGCACATCAGCCCCAGCATTTT
-,-,TRBV29-1,TRBJ2-3,CSVEDLRSFATDTQYF,TGCAGCGTTGAAGATCTTAGGTCTTTCGCCACAGATACGCAGTATTTT